The entry below gives a single T cell receptor beta chain sequence along with its context. This clonotype was recorded many times. No antigen is known for it. The input lacks base qualities; no much larger clone sits a single base away. Trimming at the junction amounts to 5 bases on V and 1 base on J, and the germline ends lie 13 bases apart. CDR1 SGHRS and CDR2 YFSETQ were looked up in the germline V gene. The CDR3 covers 15 residues, taking in both the cysteine and the phenylalanine. Kept here is only the CDR3 DNA, which spans 45 bases and is read in frame from base 1. The label giving this sample's time point can be read as: longitudinal time-point 1 (baseline). Libraries from unsorted PBMCs were made from 2 million PBMCs kept in RNAlater at -80 degrees C until RNA extraction. Peripheral blood was subjected to Ficoll-Hypaque density gradient centrifugation to isolate PBMCs, which were then cryopreserved in liquid nitrogen.

The sample is drawn from a study of neurological immune-mediated disorders (dated by TCRdb to between 2019 and 2020). About the full investigation: Peripheral blood TCR-beta repertoires from HTLV-I-associated myelopathy (HAM/TSP) patients, multiple sclerosis patients and healthy controls were compared by UMI-based sequencing. Alongside PBMC samples, the set of approximately 100 TCR-beta libraries contained longitudinal samples, technical triplicates, and paired CD4+ and CD8+ T-cell subsets that had been sorted. Each longitudinal HAM/TSP and healthy donor was sampled at 3 time-points spaced at 3-40 month intervals. The cohort comprised about 70 subjects: 15 or so HAM/TSP patients, 35 or so multiple sclerosis patients and approximately 20 healthy controls.

To synthesize cDNA, template-switch 5'RACE was performed with a primer carrying a 10-nucleotide random unique molecular identifier so that each TCR transcript was tagged. Every sequencing run yielded over 160 million TCR-beta sequences covering 15-18 subjects. The RNeasy kit was used to extract total RNA. The KAPA Real-time Library Amplification kit was used to amplify TCR-beta VDJ regions with primers targeting the TCR constant region and the 5'RACE anchor. Sample indexes and Illumina adaptors were added in a first PCR, and a second PCR then increased library yield. After Ampure bead purification, the TCR product of roughly 650 bp was size-selected on a 2% E-gel SizeSelection system. Before pooling, library quality was assessed on a Bioanalyzer, concentration was determined with Qubit, and library quantification was performed with the Kapa Library Quantification kit. Libraries were sequenced paired-end 2 x 150 bp on an Illumina HiSeq 2500. To increase sequence diversity, roughly 23-30% phiX was spiked into each library pool. The study's own analysis went as follows. The quality-filtered reads were processed with the UMI-based MiGEC pipeline, whose error correction step removed more than 80% of the raw TCR sequences. IMGT germline references were used for aligning VDJ genes, and each clonotype was defined as a unique CDR3 amino acid sequence together with its V-J genes. Clonal expansion, Shannon diversity and CDR3 relatedness (CalcPairwiseDistances, ClusterSamples) were evaluated with VDJtools, and phylogenetic trees were built with CLCbio workbench. Clones with at least 8 unique UMIs were defined as expanded, with this threshold being based on coefficient-of-variation modelling across technical triplicates. TCRdb ran its own pipeline on the public reads, namely fastp trimming at Q25 and MiXCR clone calling, and kept in-frame beta chains. Each entry merges the rows of one CDR3 protein and shows their most common DNA and genes. The V and J calls were determined by TCRdb, not by the authors. The table for this sample lists tens of thousands of distinct CDR3 sequences; approximately 11% of them were counted only once. 6.5% to 8.5% of the sample goes to the ten largest clones.

What the study reported, not specific to this receptor: Across subjects, expanded clones never shared an identical CDR3 amino acid sequence, which suggests that the TCR-beta repertoires in every group were private. The highest TCR clonal expansion was observed in HAM/TSP patients, whereas the lowest was observed in MS patients, even when compared with healthy controls.

The receptor was isolated from a male donor with HTLV-1-associated myelopathy (HAM/TSP). Sequenced material: PBMCs. Recombination joined TRBV5-1 with TRBJ2-1; possibly the D gene is TRBD2, per 6 matching bases. The nucleotide sequence reads TGCGCCAGCAGGGAGGGGACCCCATCCTACAATGAGCAGTTCTTC. This is translated as CASREGTPSYNEQFF.